Given below is one TCR beta chain in context. The antigen is unknown. Primers included in the PCR were 60 Vbeta and 13 Jbeta primers. In the study's own analysis: Approximately 9.9 million shared chains were among the about 80 million unique TCR beta chains that a later analysis counted. The repertoire was sequenced with immunoSEQ multiplex PCR; TCRdb's copy has only in-frame clones and lacks some. That table furnishes V, J and clone size, whereas the DNA furnished D and trimming. Of about 43,000 clones in the sample, approximately 60% were seen once. This sample was taken from a study of cytomegalovirus exposure and HLA in healthy donors. Study details: Among the 300 to 400 donors who were genotyped, 70% to 90% fell in the genetic ancestry cluster that is associated with self-reported Caucasian donors. Study findings and constraints: Further analysis, carried out later, found HLA-associated TCR beta chains more clonally expanded than equally common other chains. The study labeled more than 150 TCR beta chains cytomegalovirus-associated.

The germline gives CDR1 ENHRY, CDR2 SYGVKD. The CDR3 extends over 14 amino acids. J gave up 7 bases and V 6 bases, and 9 bases lay outside the gene matches. The receptor was isolated from a human donor in good health. This chain links TRBV10-3 with TRBJ2-7; 10 bases map to TRBD1. The sample taken for sequencing was PBMCs. In nucleotides, the CDR3 is TGTGCCATCAGGGGACAGGGGAAAGGTATGGAGCAGTACTTC. It encodes CAIRGQGKGMEQYF.